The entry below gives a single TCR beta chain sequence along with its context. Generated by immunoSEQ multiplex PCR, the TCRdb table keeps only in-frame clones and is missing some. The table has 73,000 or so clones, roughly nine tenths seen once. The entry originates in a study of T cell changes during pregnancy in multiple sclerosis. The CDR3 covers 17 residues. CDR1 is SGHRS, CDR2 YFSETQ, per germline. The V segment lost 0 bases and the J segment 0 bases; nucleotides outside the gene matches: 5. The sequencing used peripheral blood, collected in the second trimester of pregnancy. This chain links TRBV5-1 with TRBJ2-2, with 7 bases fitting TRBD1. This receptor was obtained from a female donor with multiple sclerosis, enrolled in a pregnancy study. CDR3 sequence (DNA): TGCGCCAGCAGCTTGGGGAACAGGGGCGCGAACACCGGGGAGCTGTTTTTT. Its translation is CASSLGNRGANTGELFF.